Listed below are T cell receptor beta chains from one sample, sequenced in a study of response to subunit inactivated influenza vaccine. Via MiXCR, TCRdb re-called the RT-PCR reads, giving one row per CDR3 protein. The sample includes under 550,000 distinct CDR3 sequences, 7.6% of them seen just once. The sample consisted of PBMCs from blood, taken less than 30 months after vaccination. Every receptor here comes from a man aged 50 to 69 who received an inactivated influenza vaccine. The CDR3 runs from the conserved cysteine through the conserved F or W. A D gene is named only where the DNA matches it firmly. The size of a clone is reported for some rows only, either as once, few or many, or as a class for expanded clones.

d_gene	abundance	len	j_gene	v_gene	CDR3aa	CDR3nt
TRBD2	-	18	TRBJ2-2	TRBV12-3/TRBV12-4	CASSQIRLAGGSTGELFF	TGTGCCAGCAGCCAGATCCGACTAGCGGGAGGGTCGACCGGGGAGCTGTTTTTT
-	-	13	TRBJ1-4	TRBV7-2	CASSPTMGEKLFF	TGTGCCAGCAGTCCCACTATGGGGGAAAAACTGTTTTTT
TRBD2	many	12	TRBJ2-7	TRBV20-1	CSAPTSGYEQYF	TGCAGTGCCCCGACTAGCGGCTACGAGCAGTACTTC
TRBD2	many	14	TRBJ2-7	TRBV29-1	CSVADPGLGIEQYF	TGCAGCGTTGCCGATCCGGGACTAGGCATCGAGCAGTACTTC
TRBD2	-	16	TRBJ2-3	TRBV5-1	CASSPLAGGIGDTQYF	TGCGCCAGCAGCCCGCTAGCGGGGGGGATAGGAGATACGCAGTATTTT
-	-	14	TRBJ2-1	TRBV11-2	CASSLVPANNEQFF	TGTGCCAGCAGCTTAGTGCCAGCAAACAATGAGCAGTTCTTC
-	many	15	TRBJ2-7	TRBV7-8	CASSSRRFSSYEQYF	TGTGCCAGCAGCTCACGGCGATTCTCCTCCTACGAGCAGTACTTC
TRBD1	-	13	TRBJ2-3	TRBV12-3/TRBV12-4	CASSLGSGQGPHF	TGTGCCAGCAGTTTGGGGTCGGGACAGGGGCCGCATTTT
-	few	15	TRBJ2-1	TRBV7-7	CASSLGWEAYNEQFF	TGTGCCAGCAGCTTAGGGTGGGAGGCCTACAATGAGCAGTTCTTC
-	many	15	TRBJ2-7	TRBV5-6	CASSFSGLLGHEQYF	TGTGCCAGCAGCTTCTCGGGACTCCTCGGTCACGAGCAGTACTTC
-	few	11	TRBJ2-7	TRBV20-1	CSAPDTYEQYF	TGCAGTGCACCAGACACCTACGAGCAGTACTTC
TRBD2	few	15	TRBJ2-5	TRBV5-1	CASSLDGTNEETQYF	TGCGCCAGCAGCTTGGACGGGACTAACGAAGAGACCCAGTACTTC
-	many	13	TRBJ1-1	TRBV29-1	CSVGRGGGTEAFF	TGCAGCGTTGGAAGGGGAGGAGGCACTGAAGCTTTCTTT
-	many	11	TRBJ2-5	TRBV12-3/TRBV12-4	CASSFRETQYF	TGTGCCAGCAGCTTCCGGGAGACCCAGTACTTC
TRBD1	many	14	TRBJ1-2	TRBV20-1	CSARPAGTVYGYTF	TGCAGTGCTAGACCCGCCGGGACAGTCTATGGCTACACCTTC
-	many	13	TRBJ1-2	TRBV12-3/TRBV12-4	CASSFRENYGYTF	TGTGCCAGCAGTTTCAGAGAGAACTATGGCTACACCTTC
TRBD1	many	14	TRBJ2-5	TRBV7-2	CASSVGTAQETQYF	TGTGCCAGCAGCGTAGGGACAGCTCAAGAGACCCAGTACTTC
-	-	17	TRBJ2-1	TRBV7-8	CASSDIPLMGRYNEQFF	TGTGCCAGCAGCGATATCCCCCTAATGGGGCGATATAATGAGCAGTTCTTC
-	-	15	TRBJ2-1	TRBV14	CASSQVVGILNEQFF	TGTGCCAGCAGCCAAGTTGTCGGGATTCTCAATGAGCAGTTCTTC
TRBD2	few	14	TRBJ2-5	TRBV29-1	CSVDGLAGVETQYF	TGCAGCGTTGACGGACTAGCGGGAGTGGAGACCCAGTACTTC
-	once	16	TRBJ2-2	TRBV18	CASSLAPNGNTGELFF	TGTGCCAGCTCACTCGCCCCTAACGGGAACACCGGGGAGCTGTTTTTT
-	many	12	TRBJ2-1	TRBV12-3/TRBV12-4	CASNQGGGEQFF	TGTGCCAGCAACCAAGGGGGTGGTGAGCAGTTCTTC
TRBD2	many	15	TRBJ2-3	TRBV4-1	CASSQSGTSADTQYF	TGCGCCAGCAGCCAATCCGGGACTAGCGCAGATACGCAGTATTTT
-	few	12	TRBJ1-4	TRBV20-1	CSARGDHEKLFF	TGCAGTGCAAGGGGGGACCATGAAAAACTGTTTTTT
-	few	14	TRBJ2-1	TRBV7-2	CASSTVSSYNEQFF	TGTGCCAGCAGCACAGTGAGCTCCTACAATGAGCAGTTCTTC
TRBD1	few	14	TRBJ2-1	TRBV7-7	CASSPGTVSNEQFF	TGTGCTAGCAGCCCAGGGACAGTTTCAAATGAGCAGTTCTTC
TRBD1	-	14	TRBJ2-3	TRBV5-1	CASRGQGARDTQYF	TGCGCCAGCAGGGGACAGGGGGCAAGAGATACGCAGTATTTT
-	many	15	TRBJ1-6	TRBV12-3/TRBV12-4	CASSPSGRGLSPLHF	TGTGCCAGCAGCCCCAGCGGCAGGGGACTGTCGCCCCTCCACTTT
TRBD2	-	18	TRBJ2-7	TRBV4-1	CASSQDEGTSGGIHEQYF	TGCGCCAGCAGCCAAGACGAAGGGACTAGCGGGGGGATCCACGAGCAGTACTTC
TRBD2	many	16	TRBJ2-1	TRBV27	CASSLILAGGGNEQFF	TGTGCCAGCAGTTTAATCCTAGCGGGAGGAGGGAATGAGCAGTTCTTC
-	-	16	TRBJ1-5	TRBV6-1	CASRPLIQGGNQPQHF	TGTGCCAGCAGGCCTCTCATACAGGGCGGCAATCAGCCCCAGCATTTT
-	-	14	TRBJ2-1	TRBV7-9	CASSPEEKISEQFF	TGTGCCAGCAGCCCGGAAGAAAAGATTAGTGAGCAGTTCTTC
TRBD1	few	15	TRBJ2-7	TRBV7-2	CASSPPGQGLGEQYF	TGTGCCAGCAGTCCTCCGGGACAGGGTTTGGGGGAGCAGTACTTC
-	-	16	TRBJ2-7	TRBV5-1	CASSPLDRGPLYEQYF	TGCGCCAGCAGCCCCTTGGACCGGGGGCCCCTCTACGAGCAGTACTTC
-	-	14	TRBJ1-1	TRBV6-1	CASSPRVSNAEAFF	TGTGCCAGCAGTCCCCGGGTCTCGAACGCTGAAGCTTTCTTT
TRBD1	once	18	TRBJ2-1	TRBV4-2	CASSQAASRDRAYNEQFF	TGTGCCAGCAGCCAAGCCGCATCCCGGGACAGGGCCTACAATGAGCAGTTCTTC
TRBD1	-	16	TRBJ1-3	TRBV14	CASSRIIDRVGNTIYF	TGTGCCAGCAGCCGGATTATCGACAGGGTCGGAAACACCATATATTTT
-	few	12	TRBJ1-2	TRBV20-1	CSASAENYGYTF	TGCAGTGCTAGCGCCGAAAACTATGGCTACACCTTC
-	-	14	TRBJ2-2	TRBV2	CASSVTATTGELFF	TGTGCCAGCAGTGTGACTGCAACTACCGGGGAGCTGTTTTTT
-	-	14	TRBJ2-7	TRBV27	CASSHDRYTYEQYF	TGTGCCAGCAGTCATGACAGGTATACCTACGAGCAGTACTTC
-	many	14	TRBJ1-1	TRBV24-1	CATRDEGIGTEAFF	TGTGCCACCAGAGATGAGGGAATTGGCACTGAAGCTTTCTTT
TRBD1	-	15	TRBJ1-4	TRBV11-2	CASSANRGWGEKLFF	TGTGCCAGCAGCGCGAACAGGGGTTGGGGTGAAAAACTGTTTTTT
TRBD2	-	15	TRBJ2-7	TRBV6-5	CASSWGGTTSYEQYF	TGTGCCAGCAGTTGGGGAGGGACTACATCCTACGAGCAGTACTTC
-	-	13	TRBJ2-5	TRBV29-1	CSVQQGPRETQYF	TGCAGCGTTCAGCAGGGACCCAGGGAGACCCAGTACTTC
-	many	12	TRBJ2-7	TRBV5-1	CASSLQGSEQYF	TGCGCCAGCAGCTTGCAGGGGAGCGAGCAGTACTTC
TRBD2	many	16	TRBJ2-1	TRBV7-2	CASSRRGLAGVREQFF	TGTGCCAGCAGCCGCAGAGGACTAGCGGGAGTTCGCGAGCAGTTCTTC
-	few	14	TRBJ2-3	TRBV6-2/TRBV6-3	CASSYSGDFDTQYF	TGTGCCAGCAGTTACTCAGGGGACTTTGATACGCAGTATTTT
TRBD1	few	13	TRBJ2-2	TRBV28	CASRPYRGGELFF	TGTGCCAGCAGACCGTACAGGGGCGGGGAGCTGTTTTTT
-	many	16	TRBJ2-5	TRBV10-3	CAISEPTRDIKETQYF	TGTGCCATCAGTGAGCCTACTCGGGACATAAAGGAGACCCAGTACTTC
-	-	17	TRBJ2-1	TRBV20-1	CSARDPWAGETYNEQFF	TGCAGTGCTAGAGATCCGTGGGCCGGGGAAACCTACAATGAGCAGTTCTTC
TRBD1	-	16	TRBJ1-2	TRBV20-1	CSARDYRGARDYGYTF	TGCAGTGCTAGAGATTACAGGGGCGCGAGGGACTATGGCTACACCTTC
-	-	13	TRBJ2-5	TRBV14	CASSQDLVRGQYF	TGTGCCAGCAGCCAAGATCTTGTAAGGGGCCAGTACTTC
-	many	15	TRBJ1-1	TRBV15	CATSRVAGTPGVAFF	TGTGCCACCAGCAGAGTAGCTGGGACACCGGGGGTAGCTTTCTTT
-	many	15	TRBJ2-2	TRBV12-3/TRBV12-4	CASSLRSPTAGELFF	TGTGCCAGCAGTTTAAGGTCGCCGACAGCCGGGGAGCTGTTTTTT
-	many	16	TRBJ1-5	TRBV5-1	CASSSGPGTQNQPQHF	TGCGCCAGCAGCTCGGGTCCCGGGACACAGAATCAGCCCCAGCATTTT
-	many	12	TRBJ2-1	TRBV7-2	CASTSNVNEQFF	TGTGCCAGCACCTCGAACGTCAATGAGCAGTTCTTC
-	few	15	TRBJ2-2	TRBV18	CASSPAGVNTGELFF	TGTGCCAGCTCACCAGCAGGGGTGAACACCGGGGAGCTGTTTTTT
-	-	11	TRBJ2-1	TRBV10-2	CASSGLDEQFF	TGCGCCAGCAGTGGGCTCGATGAGCAGTTCTTC
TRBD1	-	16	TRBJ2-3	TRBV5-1	CASSFLPGQGTDTQYF	TGCGCCAGCAGCTTTCTCCCGGGACAGGGCACAGATACGCAGTATTTT
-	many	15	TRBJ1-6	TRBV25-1	CASSAGLAADSPLHF	TGTGCCAGCAGTGCGGGACTCGCCGCGGATTCACCCCTCCACTTT